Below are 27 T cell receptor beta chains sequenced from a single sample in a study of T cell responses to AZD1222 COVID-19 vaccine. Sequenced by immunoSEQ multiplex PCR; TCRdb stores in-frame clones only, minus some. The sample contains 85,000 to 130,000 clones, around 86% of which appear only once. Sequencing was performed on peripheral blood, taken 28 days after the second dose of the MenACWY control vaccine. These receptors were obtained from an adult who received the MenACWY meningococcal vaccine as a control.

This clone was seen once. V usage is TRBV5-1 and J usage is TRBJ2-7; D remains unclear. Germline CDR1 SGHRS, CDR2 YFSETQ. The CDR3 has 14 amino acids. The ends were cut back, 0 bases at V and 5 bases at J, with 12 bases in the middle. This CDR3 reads CASSLAQAKDEQYF. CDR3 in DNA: TGCGCCAGCAGCTTGGCTCAGGCCAAGGACGAGCAGTACTTC. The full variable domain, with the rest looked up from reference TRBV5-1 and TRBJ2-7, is KAGVTQTPRYLIKTRGQQVTLSCSPISGHRSVSWYQQTPGQGLQFLFEYFSETQRNKGNFPGRFSGRQFSNSRSEMNVSTLELGDSALYLCASSLAQAKDEQYFGPGTRLTVT.

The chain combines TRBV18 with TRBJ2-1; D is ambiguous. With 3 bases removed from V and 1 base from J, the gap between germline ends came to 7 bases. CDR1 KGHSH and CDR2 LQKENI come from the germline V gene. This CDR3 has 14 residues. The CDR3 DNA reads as TGTGCCAGCTCACCTCAGAAATCCTACAATGAGCAGTTCTTC. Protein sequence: CASSPQKSYNEQFF. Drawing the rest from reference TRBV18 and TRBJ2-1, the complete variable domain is NAGVMQNPRHLVRRRGQEARLRCSPMKGHSHVYWYRQLPEEGLKFMVYLQKENIIDESGMPKERFSAEFPKEGPSILRIQQVVRGDSAAYFCASSPQKSYNEQFFGPGTRLTVL.

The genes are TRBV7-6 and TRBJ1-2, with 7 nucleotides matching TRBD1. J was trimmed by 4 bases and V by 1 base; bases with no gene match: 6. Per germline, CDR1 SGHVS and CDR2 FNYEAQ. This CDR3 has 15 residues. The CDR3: CASSLVAGGGYGYTF. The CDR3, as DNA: TGTGCCAGCAGCTTAGTCGCAGGGGGAGGCTATGGCTACACCTTC.

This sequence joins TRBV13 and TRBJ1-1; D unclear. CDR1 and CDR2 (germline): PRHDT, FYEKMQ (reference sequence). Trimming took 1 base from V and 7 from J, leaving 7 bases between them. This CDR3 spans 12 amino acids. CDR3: CASSLAGGEAFF. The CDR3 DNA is TGTGCCAGCAGCTTAGCGGGAGGTGAAGCTTTCTTT.

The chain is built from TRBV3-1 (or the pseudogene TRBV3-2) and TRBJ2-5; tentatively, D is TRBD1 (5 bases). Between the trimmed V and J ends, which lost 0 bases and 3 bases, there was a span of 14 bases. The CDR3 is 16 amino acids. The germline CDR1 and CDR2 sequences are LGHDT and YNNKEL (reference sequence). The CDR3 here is CASSQEGRTREETQYF. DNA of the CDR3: TGTGCCAGCAGCCAAGAAGGAAGGACAAGGGAAGAGACCCAGTACTTC.

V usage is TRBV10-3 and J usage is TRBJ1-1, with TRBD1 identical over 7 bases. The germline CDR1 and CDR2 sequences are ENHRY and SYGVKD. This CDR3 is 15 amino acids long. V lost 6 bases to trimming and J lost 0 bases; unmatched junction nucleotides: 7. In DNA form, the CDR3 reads TGTGCCATCAGCTCCGGGACAGAATTGAACACTGAAGCTTTCTTT. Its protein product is CAISSGTELNTEAFF.

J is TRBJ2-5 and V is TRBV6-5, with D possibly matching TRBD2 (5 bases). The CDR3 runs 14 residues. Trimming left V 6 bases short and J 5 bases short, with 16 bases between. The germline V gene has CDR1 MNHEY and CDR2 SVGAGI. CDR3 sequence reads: CASRRVSTAETQYF. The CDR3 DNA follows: TGTGCCAGCAGGAGGGTCTCCACGGCTGAGACCCAGTACTTC.

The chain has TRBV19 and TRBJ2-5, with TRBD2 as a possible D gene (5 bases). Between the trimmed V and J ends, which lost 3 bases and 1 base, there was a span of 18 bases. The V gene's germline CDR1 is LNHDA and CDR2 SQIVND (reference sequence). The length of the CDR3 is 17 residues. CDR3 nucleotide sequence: TGTGCCAGTAGTATGGTATCTCCCAGGACTCTCCAAGAGACCCAGTACTTC. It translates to CASSMVSPRTLQETQYF.

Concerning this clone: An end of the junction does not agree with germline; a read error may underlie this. This CDR3 reads CASSQRRTSTDTQYF. CDR3 nucleotides: TGTGCCAGCAGCCAACGCCGAACTAGCACCGATACGCAGTATTTT. The chain is built from TRBV3-1 (or the pseudogene TRBV3-2) and TRBJ2-3; TRBD2 is a possible D gene (6 bases). This CDR3 region has 15 residues. CDR1 is LGHDT, CDR2 YNNKEL, per germline (reference sequence).

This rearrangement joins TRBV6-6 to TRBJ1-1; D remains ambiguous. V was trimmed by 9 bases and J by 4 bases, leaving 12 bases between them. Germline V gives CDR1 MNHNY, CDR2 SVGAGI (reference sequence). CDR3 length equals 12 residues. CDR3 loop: CASTRQVTEAFF. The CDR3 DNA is TGTGCCAGTACCCGCCAGGTCACTGAAGCTTTCTTT.

CDR3: CASSLDGDSGNTIYF. CDR3 coding DNA: TGTGCCAGCAGTCTAGACGGGGACTCTGGAAACACCATATATTTT. The chain carries TRBV5-5 and TRBJ1-3; D uncertain. V was cut by 5 bases and J by 0 bases, with 12 bases left in between. The CDR3 is 15 residues long. Germline CDR1 reads SGHKS; CDR2 reads YYEKEE (reference sequence).

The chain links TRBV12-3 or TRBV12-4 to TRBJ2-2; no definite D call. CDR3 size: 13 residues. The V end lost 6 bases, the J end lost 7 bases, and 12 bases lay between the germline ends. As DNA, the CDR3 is TGTGCCAGCAGCCCAACTCAGGTCGGGGAGCTGTTTTTT. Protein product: CASSPTQVGELFF.

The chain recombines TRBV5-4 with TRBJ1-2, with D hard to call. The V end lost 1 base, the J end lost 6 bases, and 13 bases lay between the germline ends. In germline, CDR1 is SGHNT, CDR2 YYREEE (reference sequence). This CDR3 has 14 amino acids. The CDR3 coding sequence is TGTGCCAGCAGCTTGATTAGGGATGAGGATGGCTACACCTTC. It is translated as CASSLIRDEDGYTF. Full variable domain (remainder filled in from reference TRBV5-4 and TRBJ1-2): ETGVTQSPTHLIKTRGQQVTLRCSSQSGHNTVSWYQQALGQGPQFIFQYYREEENGRGNFPPRFSGLQFPNYSSELNVNALELDDSALYLCASSLIRDEDGYTFGSGTRLTVV.

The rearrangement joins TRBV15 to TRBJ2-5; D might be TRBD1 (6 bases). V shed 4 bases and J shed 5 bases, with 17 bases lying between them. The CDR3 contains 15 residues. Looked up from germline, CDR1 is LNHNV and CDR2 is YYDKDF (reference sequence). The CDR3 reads CATSTSDRPRETQYF. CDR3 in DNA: TGTGCCACCAGCACCTCTGACAGGCCAAGGGAGACCCAGTACTTC.

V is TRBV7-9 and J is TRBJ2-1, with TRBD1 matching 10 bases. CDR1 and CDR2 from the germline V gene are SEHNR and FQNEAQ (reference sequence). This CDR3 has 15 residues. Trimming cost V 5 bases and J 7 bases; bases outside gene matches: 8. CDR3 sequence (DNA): TGTGCCAGCAGCACCGACAGGGGGCTAGGTAATGAGCAGTTCTTC. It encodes CASSTDRGLGNEQFF.

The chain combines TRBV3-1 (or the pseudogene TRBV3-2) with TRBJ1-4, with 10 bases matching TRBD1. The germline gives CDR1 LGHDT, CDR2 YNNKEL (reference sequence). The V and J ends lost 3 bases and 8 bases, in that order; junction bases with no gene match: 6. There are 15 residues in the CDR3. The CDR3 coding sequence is TGTGCCAGCAGCCAGAGACAGGGGGCTAGGGAAAAACTGTTTTTT. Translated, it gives CASSQRQGAREKLFF.

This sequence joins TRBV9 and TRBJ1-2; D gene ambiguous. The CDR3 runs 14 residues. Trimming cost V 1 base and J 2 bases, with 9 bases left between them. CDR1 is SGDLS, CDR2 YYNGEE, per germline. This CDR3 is CASSVNQANYGYTF. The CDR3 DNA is TGTGCCAGCAGCGTAAACCAGGCCAACTATGGCTACACCTTC. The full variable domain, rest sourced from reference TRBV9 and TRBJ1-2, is DSGVTQTPKHLITATGQRVTLRCSPRSGDLSVYWYQQSLDQGLQFLIQYYNGEERAKGNILERFSAQQFPDLHSELNLSSLELGDSALYFCASSVNQANYGYTFGSGTRLTVV.

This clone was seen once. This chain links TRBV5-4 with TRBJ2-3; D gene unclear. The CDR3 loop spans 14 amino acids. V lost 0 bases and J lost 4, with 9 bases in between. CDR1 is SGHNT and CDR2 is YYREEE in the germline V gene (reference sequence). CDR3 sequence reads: CASSLDVGSDTQYF. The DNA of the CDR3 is TGTGCCAGCAGCTTGGATGTGGGATCAGATACGCAGTATTTT.

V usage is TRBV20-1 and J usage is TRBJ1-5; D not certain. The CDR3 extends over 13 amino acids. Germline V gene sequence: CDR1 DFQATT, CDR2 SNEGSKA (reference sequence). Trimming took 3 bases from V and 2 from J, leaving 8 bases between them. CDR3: CSASEGGNQPQHF. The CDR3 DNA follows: TGCAGTGCTAGTGAGGGAGGCAATCAGCCCCAGCATTTT.

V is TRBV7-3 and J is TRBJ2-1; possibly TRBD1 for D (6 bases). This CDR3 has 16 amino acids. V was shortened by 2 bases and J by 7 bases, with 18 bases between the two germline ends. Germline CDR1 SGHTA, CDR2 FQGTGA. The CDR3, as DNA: TGTGCCAGCAGCTTATCGCCCAGGGGAATAGAGAATGAGCAGTTCTTC. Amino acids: CASSLSPRGIENEQFF.

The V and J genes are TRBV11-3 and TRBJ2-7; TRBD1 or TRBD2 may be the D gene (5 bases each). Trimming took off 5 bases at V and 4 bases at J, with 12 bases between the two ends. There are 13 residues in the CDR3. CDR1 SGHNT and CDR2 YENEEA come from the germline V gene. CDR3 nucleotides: TGTGCCAGCAGCCGAGGGCAGGGTTACGAGCAGTACTTC. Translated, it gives CASSRGQGYEQYF.

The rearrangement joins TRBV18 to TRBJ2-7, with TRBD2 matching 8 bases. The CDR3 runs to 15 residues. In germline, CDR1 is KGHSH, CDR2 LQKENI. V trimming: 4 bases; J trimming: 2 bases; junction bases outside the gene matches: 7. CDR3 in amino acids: CASSRGDSGTYEQYF. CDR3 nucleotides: TGTGCCAGCTCACGAGGGGATAGCGGGACCTACGAGCAGTACTTC. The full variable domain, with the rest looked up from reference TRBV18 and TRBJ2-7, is NAGVMQNPRHLVRRRGQEARLRCSPMKGHSHVYWYRQLPEEGLKFMVYLQKENIIDESGMPKERFSAEFPKEGPSILRIQQVVRGDSAAYFCASSRGDSGTYEQYFGPGTRLTVT.

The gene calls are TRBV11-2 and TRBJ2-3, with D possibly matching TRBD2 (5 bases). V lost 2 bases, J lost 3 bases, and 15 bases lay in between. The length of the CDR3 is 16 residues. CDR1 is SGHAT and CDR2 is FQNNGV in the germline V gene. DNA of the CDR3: TGTGCCAGCAGCTTATCCCCTGCAAGGAGGACAGATACGCAGTATTTT. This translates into CASSLSPARRTDTQYF.

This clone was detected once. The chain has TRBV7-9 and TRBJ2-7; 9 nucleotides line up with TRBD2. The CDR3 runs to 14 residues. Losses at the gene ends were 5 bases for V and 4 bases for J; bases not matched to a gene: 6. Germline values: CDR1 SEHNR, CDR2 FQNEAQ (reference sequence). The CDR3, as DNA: TGTGCCAGCAGCGCACCGGGACTAGCTTACGAGCAGTACTTC. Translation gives CASSAPGLAYEQYF.

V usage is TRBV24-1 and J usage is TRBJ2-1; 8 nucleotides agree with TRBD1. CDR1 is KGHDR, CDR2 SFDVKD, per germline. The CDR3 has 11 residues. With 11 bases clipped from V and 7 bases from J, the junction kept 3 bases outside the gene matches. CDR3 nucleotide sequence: TGTGCCATCCGACAGGGGAATGAGCAGTTCTTC. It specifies CAIRQGNEQFF.

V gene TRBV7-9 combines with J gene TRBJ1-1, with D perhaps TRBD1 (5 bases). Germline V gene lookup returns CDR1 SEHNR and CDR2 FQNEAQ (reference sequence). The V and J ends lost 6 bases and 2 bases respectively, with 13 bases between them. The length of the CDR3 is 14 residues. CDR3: CASRPLGGNTEAFF. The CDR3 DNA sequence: TGTGCCAGCAGACCGCTCGGGGGAAACACTGAAGCTTTCTTT.

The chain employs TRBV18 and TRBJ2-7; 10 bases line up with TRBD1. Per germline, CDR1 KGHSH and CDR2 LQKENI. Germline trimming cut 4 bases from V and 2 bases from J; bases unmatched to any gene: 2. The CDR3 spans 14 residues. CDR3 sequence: CASSRQGATYEQYF. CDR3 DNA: TGTGCCAGCTCACGACAGGGGGCCACCTACGAGCAGTACTTC.